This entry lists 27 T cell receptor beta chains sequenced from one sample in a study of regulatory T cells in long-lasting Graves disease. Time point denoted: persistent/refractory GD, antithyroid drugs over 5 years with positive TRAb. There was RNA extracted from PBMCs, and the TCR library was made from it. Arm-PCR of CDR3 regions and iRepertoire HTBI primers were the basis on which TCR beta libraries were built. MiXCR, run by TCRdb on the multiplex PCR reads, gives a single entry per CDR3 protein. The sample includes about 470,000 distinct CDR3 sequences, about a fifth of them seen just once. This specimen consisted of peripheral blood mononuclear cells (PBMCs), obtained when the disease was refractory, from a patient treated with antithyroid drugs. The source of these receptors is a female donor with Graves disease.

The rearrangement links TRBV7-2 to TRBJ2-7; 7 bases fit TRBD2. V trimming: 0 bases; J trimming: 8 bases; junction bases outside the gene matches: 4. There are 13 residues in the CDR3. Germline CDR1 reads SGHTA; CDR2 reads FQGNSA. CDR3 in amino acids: CASSLAAGTQQYF. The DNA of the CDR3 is TGTGCCAGCAGCTTAGCAGCGGGGACTCAGCAGTACTTC.

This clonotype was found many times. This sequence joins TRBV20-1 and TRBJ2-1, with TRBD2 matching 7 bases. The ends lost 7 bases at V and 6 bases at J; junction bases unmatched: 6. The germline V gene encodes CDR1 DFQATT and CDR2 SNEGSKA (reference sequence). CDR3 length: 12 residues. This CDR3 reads CSVPGGTNEQFF. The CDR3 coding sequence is TGCAGTGTTCCGGGAGGAACCAATGAGCAGTTCTTC.

In DNA form, the CDR3 reads TGTGCCAGCACGGACAGCTTAAATCAGCCCCAGCATTTT. This translates into CASTDSLNQPQHF. V gene TRBV6-1 combines with J gene TRBJ1-5, with D tentatively TRBD1 (6 bases). CDR3 size: 13 residues. V was trimmed by 7 bases and J by 4 bases, leaving 11 bases between them. CDR1 and CDR2 from the germline V gene are MNHNS and SASEGT.

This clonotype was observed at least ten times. CDR3 sequence (DNA): TGCGCCAGCAGCTCCACCTACGCGGAGGAAGATGGCTACACCTTC. It is translated as CASSSTYAEEDGYTF. V usage is TRBV5-1 and J usage is TRBJ1-2; no definite D call. The CDR3 consists of 15 residues. V was cut by 3 bases and J by 6 bases, with 18 bases left in between. Per germline, CDR1 SGHRS and CDR2 YFSETQ.

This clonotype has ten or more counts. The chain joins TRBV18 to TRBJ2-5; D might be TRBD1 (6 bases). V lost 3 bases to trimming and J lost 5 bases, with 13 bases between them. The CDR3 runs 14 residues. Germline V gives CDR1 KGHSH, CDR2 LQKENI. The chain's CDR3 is CASSPPDSHETQYF. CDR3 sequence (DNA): TGTGCCAGCTCACCCCCGGACAGTCACGAGACCCAGTACTTC.

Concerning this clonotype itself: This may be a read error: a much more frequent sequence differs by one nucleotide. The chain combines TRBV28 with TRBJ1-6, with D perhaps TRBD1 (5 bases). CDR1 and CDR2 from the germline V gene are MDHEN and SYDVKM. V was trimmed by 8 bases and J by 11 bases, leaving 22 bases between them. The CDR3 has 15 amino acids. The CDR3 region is CASHTAEGKHPPLHF. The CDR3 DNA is TGTGCCAGCCATACGGCCGAGGGGAAACATCCACCCCTCCACTTT.

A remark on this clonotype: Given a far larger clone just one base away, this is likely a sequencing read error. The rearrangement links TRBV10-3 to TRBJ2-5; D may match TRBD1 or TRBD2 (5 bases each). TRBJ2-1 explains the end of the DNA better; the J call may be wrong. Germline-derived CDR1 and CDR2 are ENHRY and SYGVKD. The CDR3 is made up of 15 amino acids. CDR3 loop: CAISEDPGAYNEQFF. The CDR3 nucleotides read TGTGCCATCAGTGAAGATCCCGGGGCTTACAATGAGCAGTTCTTC.

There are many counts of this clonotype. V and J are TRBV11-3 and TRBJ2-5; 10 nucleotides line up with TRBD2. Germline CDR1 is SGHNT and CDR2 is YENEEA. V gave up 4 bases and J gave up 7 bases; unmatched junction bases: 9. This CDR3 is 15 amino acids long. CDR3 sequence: CASSSGTSVSGTQYF. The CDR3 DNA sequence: TGTGCCAGCAGCTCCGGGACTAGCGTTTCGGGGACCCAGTACTTC.

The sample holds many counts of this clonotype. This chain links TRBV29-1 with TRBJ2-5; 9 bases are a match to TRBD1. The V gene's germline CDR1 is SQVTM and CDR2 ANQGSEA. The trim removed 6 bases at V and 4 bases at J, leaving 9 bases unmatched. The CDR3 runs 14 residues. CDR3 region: CSVAGTGRAETQYF. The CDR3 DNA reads TGCAGCGTCGCCGGGACAGGGAGGGCAGAGACCCAGTACTTC. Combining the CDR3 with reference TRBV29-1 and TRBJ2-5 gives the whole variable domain SAVISQKPSRDICQRGTSLTIQCQVDSQVTMMFWYRQQPGQSLTLIATANQGSEATYESGFVIDKFPISRPNLTFSTLTVSNMSPEDSSIYLCSVAGTGRAETQYFGPGTRLLVL.

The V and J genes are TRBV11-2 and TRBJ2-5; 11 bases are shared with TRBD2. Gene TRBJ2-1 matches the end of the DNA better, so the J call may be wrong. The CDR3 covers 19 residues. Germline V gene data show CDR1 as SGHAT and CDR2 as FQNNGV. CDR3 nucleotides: TGTGCCAGCAGCTTAATTGTGTGGTCGGGACTAGCGGATAACAATGAGCAGTTCTTC. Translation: CASSLIVWSGLADNNEQFF.

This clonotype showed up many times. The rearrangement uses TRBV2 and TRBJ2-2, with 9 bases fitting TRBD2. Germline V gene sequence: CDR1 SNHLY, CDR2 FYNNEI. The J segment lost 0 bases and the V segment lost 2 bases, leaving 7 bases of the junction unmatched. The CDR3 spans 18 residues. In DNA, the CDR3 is TGTGCCAGCAGTGAATGGTTGGCGGGAGGGCCGAACACCGGGGAGCTGTTTTTT. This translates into CASSEWLAGGPNTGELFF.

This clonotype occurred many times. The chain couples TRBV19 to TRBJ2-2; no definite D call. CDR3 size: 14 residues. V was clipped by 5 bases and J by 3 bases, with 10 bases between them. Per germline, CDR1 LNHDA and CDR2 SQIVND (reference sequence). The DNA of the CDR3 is TGTGCCAGTAGTGGTGAGTTCGACACCGGGGAGCTGTTTTTT. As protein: CASSGEFDTGELFF.

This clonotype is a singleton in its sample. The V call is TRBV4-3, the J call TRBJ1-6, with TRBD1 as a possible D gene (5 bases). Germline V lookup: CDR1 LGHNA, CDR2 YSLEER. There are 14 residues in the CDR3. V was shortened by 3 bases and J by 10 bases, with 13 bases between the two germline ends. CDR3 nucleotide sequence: TGCGCCAGCAGCCAGGCAGGGTTGCGATCACCCCTCCACTTT. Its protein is CASSQAGLRSPLHF.

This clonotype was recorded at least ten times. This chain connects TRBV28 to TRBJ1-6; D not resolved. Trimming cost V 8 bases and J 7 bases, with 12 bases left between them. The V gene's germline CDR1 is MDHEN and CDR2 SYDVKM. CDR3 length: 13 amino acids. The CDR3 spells CASGGIRNSPLHF. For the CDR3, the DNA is TGTGCCAGCGGCGGAATCAGAAATTCACCCCTCCACTTT. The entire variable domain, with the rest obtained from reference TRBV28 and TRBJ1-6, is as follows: DVKVTQSSRYLVKRTGEKVFLECVQDMDHENMFWYRQDPGLGLRLIYFSYDVKMKEKGDIPEGYSVSREKKERFSLILESASTNQTSMYLCASGGIRNSPLHFGNGTRLTVT.

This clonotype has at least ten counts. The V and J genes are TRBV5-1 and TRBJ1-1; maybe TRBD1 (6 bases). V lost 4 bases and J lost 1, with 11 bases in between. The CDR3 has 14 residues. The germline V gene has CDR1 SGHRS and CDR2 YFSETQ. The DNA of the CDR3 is TGCGCCAGCAGCATAGGACAGCCGAACACTGAAGCTTTCTTT. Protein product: CASSIGQPNTEAFF. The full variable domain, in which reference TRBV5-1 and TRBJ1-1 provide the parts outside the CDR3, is KAGVTQTPRYLIKTRGQQVTLSCSPISGHRSVSWYQQTPGQGLQFLFEYFSETQRNKGNFPGRFSGRQFSNSRSEMNVSTLELGDSALYLCASSIGQPNTEAFFGQGTRLTVV.

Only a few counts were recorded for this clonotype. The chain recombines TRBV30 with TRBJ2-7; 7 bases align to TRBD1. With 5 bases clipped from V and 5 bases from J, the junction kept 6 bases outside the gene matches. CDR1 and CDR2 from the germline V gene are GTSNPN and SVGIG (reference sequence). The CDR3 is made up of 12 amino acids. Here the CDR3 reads CAWSRGYDEQYF. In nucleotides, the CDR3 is TGTGCCTGGTCCAGGGGGTACGACGAGCAGTACTTC.

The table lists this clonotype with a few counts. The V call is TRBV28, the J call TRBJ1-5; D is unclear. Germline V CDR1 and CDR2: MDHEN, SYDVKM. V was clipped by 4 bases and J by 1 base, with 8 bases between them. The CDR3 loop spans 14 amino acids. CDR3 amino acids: CASSSIYSNQPQHF. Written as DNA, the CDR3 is TGTGCCAGCAGTTCTATTTACAGCAATCAGCCCCAGCATTTT.

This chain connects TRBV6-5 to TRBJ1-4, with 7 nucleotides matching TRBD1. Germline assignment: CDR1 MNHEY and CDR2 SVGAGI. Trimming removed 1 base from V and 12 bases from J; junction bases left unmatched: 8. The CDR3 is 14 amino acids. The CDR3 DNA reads TGTGCCAGCAGTTACTTTCGGGGGCAGGGGGAACTGTTTTTT. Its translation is CASSYFRGQGELFF.

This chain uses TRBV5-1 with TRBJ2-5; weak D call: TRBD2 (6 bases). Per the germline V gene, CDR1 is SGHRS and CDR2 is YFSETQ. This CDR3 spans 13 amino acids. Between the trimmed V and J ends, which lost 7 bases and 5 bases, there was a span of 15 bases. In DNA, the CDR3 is TGCGCCAGCTCGGCCGGGAGTGGGGAGACCCAGTACTTC. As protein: CASSAGSGETQYF.

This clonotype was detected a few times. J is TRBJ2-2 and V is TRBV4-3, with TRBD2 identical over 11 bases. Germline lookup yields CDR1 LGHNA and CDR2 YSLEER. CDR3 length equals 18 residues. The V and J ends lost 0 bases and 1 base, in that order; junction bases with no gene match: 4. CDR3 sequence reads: CASSQELAGVMNTGELFF. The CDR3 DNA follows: TGCGCCAGCAGCCAAGAACTAGCGGGAGTTATGAACACCGGGGAGCTGTTTTTT.

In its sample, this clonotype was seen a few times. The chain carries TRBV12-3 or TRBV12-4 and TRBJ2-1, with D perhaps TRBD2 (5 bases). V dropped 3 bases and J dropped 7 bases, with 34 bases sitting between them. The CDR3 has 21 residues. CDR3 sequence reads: CASSFNKSQLLAAFVGNEQFF. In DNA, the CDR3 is TGTGCCAGCAGTTTTAATAAATCCCAACTCCTAGCTGCTTTCGTGGGGAATGAGCAGTTCTTC.

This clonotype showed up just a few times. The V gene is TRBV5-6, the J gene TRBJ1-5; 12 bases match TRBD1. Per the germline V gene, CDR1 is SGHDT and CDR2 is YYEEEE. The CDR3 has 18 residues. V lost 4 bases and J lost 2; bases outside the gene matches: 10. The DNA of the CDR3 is TGTGCCAGCAGCGTACGGGACAGGGGGCTAGGTGGCAATCAGCCCCAGCATTTT. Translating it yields CASSVRDRGLGGNQPQHF. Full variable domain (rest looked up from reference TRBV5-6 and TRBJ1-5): DAGVTQSPTHLIKTRGQQVTLRCSPKSGHDTVSWYQQALGQGPQFIFQYYEEEERQRGNFPDRFSGHQFPNYSSELNVNALLLGDSALYLCASSVRDRGLGGNQPQHFGDGTRLSIL.

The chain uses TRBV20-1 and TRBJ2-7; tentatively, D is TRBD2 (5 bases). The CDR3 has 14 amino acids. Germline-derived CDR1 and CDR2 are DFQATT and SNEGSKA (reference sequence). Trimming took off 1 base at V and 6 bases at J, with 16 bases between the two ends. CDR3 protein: CSARGRLAATEQYF. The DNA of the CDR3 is TGCAGTGCTAGAGGGAGGCTGGCGGCAACCGAGCAGTACTTC.

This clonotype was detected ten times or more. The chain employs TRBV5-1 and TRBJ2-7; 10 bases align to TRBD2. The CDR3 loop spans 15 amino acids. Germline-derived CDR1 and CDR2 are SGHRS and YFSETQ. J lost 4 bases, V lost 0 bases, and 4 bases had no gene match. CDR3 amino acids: CASSLVAGLAYEQYF. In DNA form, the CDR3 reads TGCGCCAGCAGCTTGGTCGCGGGACTAGCGTACGAGCAGTACTTC.

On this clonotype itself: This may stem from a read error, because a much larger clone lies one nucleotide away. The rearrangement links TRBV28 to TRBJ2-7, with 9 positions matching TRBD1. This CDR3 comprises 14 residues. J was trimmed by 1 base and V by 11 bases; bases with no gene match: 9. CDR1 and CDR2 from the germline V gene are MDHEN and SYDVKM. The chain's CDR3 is CAGLTGGPSYEQYF. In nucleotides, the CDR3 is TGTGCCGGCTTAACAGGGGGCCCTTCCTACGAGCAGTACTTC.

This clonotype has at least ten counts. CDR3 region: CASSLRRTSIAGYTF. The CDR3 bases are TGTGCCAGCAGTTTGCGGCGGACCTCCATCGCTGGCTACACCTTC. The J gene is TRBJ1-2, the V gene TRBV27, with D unresolved. The CDR3 extends over 15 amino acids. Trimming pared 3 bases from V and 7 bases from J, leaving 18 bases between. Germline CDR1 reads MNHEY; CDR2 reads SMNVEV (reference sequence).

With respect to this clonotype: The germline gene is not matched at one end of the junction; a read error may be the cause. The CDR3 sequence is CASSPRGPSGADVLTF. The CDR3 bases are TGCGCCAGCAGCCCCCGGGGGCCCTCTGGGGCCGACGTCCTGACTTTC. The genes are TRBV5-1 and TRBJ2-6, with D perhaps assigned TRBD1 or TRBD2 (6 bases each). The germline V gene has CDR1 SGHRS and CDR2 YFSETQ. The CDR3 contains 16 residues.